This T cell receptor (beta chain) is drawn from a study of T cells in Graves' hyperthyroidism and ophthalmopathy. Study-level findings and limits: Blood also contained most expanded thyroid clonotypes above 0.001.

This CDR3 has 14 residues. Germline V gene lookup returns CDR1 DFQATT and CDR2 SNEGSKA (reference sequence). Trimming cost V 4 bases and J 3 bases, with 15 bases left between them. This clonotype turned up a few times. Its antigen is still unknown. RNA transcripts served as the template for amplifying TCR beta CDR3 regions. First-round RT-PCR targeting the TCR CDR3 was performed with the HTBI primer set. One entry per CDR3 protein, called by TCRdb with MiXCR from the multiplex PCR reads. The table has fewer than 550,000 distinct CDR3 sequences, 15% to 18% seen once. The sample consisted of blood. The chain recombines TRBV20-1 with TRBJ1-1; D perhaps matches TRBD1 (6 bases). This TCR was sampled from a young woman with Graves' hyperthyroidism. The CDR3, as DNA: TGCAGTGCTACCGATCACAGGGAGCACACTGAAGCTTTCTTT. Its translation is CSATDHREHTEAFF.